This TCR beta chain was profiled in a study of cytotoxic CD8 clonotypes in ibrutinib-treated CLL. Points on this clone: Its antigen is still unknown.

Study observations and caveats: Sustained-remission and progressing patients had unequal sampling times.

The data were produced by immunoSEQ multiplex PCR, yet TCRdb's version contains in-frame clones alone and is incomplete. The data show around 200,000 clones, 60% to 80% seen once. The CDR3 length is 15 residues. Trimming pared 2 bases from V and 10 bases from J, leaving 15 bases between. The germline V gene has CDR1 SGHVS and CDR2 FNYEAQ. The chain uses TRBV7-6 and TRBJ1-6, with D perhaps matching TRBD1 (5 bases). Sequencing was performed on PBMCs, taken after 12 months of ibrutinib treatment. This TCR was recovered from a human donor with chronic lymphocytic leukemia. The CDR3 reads CASSLTGHPGSPLHF. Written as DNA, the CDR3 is TGTGCCAGCAGCTTAACGGGGCACCCTGGCTCACCCCTCCACTTT.